These 32 T cell receptor beta chains were all obtained from the same sample, sequenced in a study of control samples from healthy donors and cancer patients. Clones were sequenced by immunoSEQ multiplex PCR, and TCRdb holds only the in-frame ones, with some missing. The profile shows 90,000 or so clones, over 80% of them singletons. The sample was blood. These receptors were obtained from a man aged 25 to 40 in good health.

The chain recombines TRBV23-1 with TRBJ1-1; 8 nucleotides align to TRBD1. TRBV23-1 is an ORF; its function is uncertain. The CDR3 covers 13 residues. Trimming took 8 bases from V and 4 from J; bases not matched to a gene: 6. CDR3 sequence: CASCTDRGTEAFF. The CDR3 DNA follows: TGCGCCAGCTGTACCGACAGGGGCACTGAAGCTTTCTTT.

DNA of the CDR3: TGTGCCAGTAGTATAACGGTTGAAGCTTTCTTT. This sequence encodes CASSITVEAFF. V gene TRBV19 combines with J gene TRBJ1-1; D unresolved. V was cut by 2 bases and J by 7 bases, with 5 bases left in between. The CDR3 runs to 11 residues. The germline CDR1 and CDR2 sequences are LNHDA and SQIVND (reference sequence).

This rearrangement joins TRBV12-3 or TRBV12-4 to TRBJ1-2; a weak D match, TRBD1 (6 bases). CDR3 size: 12 residues. V lost 6 bases, J lost 5 bases, and 10 bases lay in between. The CDR3 here is CASSLTGYGYTF. Written as DNA, the CDR3 is TGTGCCAGCAGCCTTACAGGGTATGGCTACACCTTC.

The J gene is TRBJ2-3, the V gene TRBV29-1; TRBD2 matches at 12 bases. V gave up 1 base and J gave up 7 bases; unmatched junction bases: 9. Per the germline V gene, CDR1 is SQVTM and CDR2 is ANQGSEA. The CDR3 is 16 residues long. The CDR3 region has the DNA TGCAGCGTTGAAGGGCTAGCGGGGGGGCCTGGCCATACGCAGTATTTT. The encoded protein is CSVEGLAGGPGHTQYF.

V gene TRBV5-1 combines with J gene TRBJ2-3; D remains unclear. The V gene lost 2 bases and the J gene lost 0 bases, with 10 bases spanning the gap. Per the germline V gene, CDR1 is SGHRS and CDR2 is YFSETQ. The CDR3 extends over 15 amino acids. CDR3 residues: CASSLQLGSTDTQYF. CDR3 in DNA: TGCGCCAGCAGCTTACAGCTGGGGAGCACAGATACGCAGTATTTT.

This chain links TRBV30 with TRBJ2-1; D not certain. There are 14 residues in the CDR3. Germline lookup yields CDR1 GTSNPN and CDR2 SVGIG (reference sequence). The V gene lost 1 base and the J gene lost 3 bases, with 10 bases spanning the gap. CDR3 region: CAWSDNSYYNEQFF. The CDR3 region has the DNA TGTGCCTGGAGTGACAATTCCTACTACAATGAGCAGTTCTTC.

The genes are TRBV12-5 and TRBJ2-3; TRBD1 matches 8 bases. Germline loops: CDR1 LGHNT, CDR2 FRNRAP. The CDR3 has 14 residues. Trimming took 11 bases from V and 1 from J; bases not matched to a gene: 8. The CDR3 loop is CAASGGAGTDTQYF. CDR3 DNA sequence: TGTGCTGCCTCAGGGGGCGCGGGCACAGATACGCAGTATTTT.

The chain has TRBV9 and TRBJ1-2; D is unclear. Trimming shortened V by 0 bases and J by 7 bases, and 7 bases separated the two germline ends. The CDR3 spans 12 residues. Germline-derived CDR1 and CDR2 are SGDLS and YYNGEE. The CDR3 DNA reads TGTGCCAGCAGCGTAGGCAACAGTGGCTACACCTTC. This sequence encodes CASSVGNSGYTF.

The chain uses TRBV15 and TRBJ1-1; no clear D. The germline V and J ends were trimmed by 3 bases and 1 base, with 9 bases remaining between them. Germline CDR1 reads LNHNV; CDR2 reads YYDKDF (reference sequence). This CDR3 spans 14 amino acids. The CDR3 coding sequence is TGTGCCACCAGCAGTAGAGGGTCGAACACTGAAGCTTTCTTT. Amino acid sequence: CATSSRGSNTEAFF.

DNA for the CDR3: TGTGCCAGTAGTCGGTCGGCTACTAGCACAGATACGCAGTATTTT. Residues: CASSRSATSTDTQYF. The chain uses TRBV19 and TRBJ2-3; D is ambiguous. V gave up 5 bases and J gave up 0 bases, with 12 bases separating them. This CDR3 has 15 residues. The germline CDR1 and CDR2 sequences are LNHDA and SQIVND (reference sequence).

V is TRBV30 and J is TRBJ1-2; D call uncertain. The CDR3 has 14 amino acids. Germline assignment: CDR1 GTSNPN and CDR2 SVGIG (reference sequence). V was cut by 2 bases and J by 1 base, with 11 bases left in between. CDR3 nucleotides: TGTGCCTGGAGTCGGACTGCTGTTAACTATGGCTACACCTTC. Translating gives CAWSRTAVNYGYTF.

The genes are TRBV7-9 and TRBJ2-5; 7 bases align to TRBD1. The CDR3 totals 16 residues. Germline values: CDR1 SEHNR, CDR2 FQNEAQ (reference sequence). V gave up 4 bases and J gave up 3 bases; unmatched junction bases: 11. The CDR3 reads CASSSLTGTVKETQYF. CDR3 in DNA: TGTGCCAGCAGCTCCCTCACCGGGACAGTAAAAGAGACCCAGTACTTC.

This rearrangement joins TRBV2 to TRBJ2-7, with a tentative D call TRBD2 (5 bases). Germline CDR1 reads SNHLY; CDR2 reads FYNNEI. The germline V and J ends were trimmed by 4 bases and 2 bases, with 12 bases remaining between them. CDR3 size: 14 residues. This CDR3 is CASSGTGFPYEQYF. CDR3 nucleotides: TGTGCCAGCAGTGGGACGGGATTTCCCTACGAGCAGTACTTC.

This chain connects TRBV28 to TRBJ2-3; 9 positions match TRBD1. CDR1 is MDHEN, CDR2 SYDVKM, per germline. Trimming at V came to 5 bases and at J to 3 bases, leaving 3 bases not matched to a gene. The CDR3 has 14 amino acids. DNA for the CDR3: TGTGCCAGCAGTCTACAGGGGGCGACAGATACGCAGTATTTT. Translated: CASSLQGATDTQYF.

This clone was found a few times. Being one base from a much bigger clone, this may be a read error. This specimen includes other DNA sequences encoding the same CDR3. J is TRBJ1-5 and V is TRBV6-5, with D unresolved. This CDR3 is 13 amino acids long. Germline V gene sequence: CDR1 MNHEY, CDR2 SVGAGI. Trimming pared 0 bases from V and 5 bases from J, leaving 5 bases between. DNA for the CDR3: TGTGCCAGCAGTTACTCGCGGGATCAGCCCCAGCATTTT. This translates into CASSYSRDQPQHF.

The DNA for the CDR3 is TGTGCCAGCAGCTTCCGGGACAGGGGCAATGAGCAGTTCTTC. This translates into CASSFRDRGNEQFF. The V gene is TRBV5-4, the J gene TRBJ2-1; 10 bases fit TRBD1. V lost 2 bases and J lost 6; bases outside the gene matches: 2. CDR3 length: 14 amino acids. CDR1 and CDR2 (germline): SGHNT, YYREEE (reference sequence). Together with reference TRBV5-4 and TRBJ2-1, the CDR3 gives the full variable domain: ETGVTQSPTHLIKTRGQQVTLRCSSQSGHNTVSWYQQALGQGPQFIFQYYREEENGRGNFPPRFSGLQFPNYSSELNVNALELDDSALYLCASSFRDRGNEQFFGPGTRLTVL.

The chain links TRBV5-6 to TRBJ1-2, with TRBD1 as a possible D gene (5 bases). CDR3 size: 15 residues. Germline V gene data show CDR1 as SGHDT and CDR2 as YYEEEE. V was cut by 2 bases and J by 8 bases, with 19 bases left in between. CDR3 protein: CASSFFSSGRMGYTF. The DNA of the CDR3 is TGTGCCAGCAGCTTTTTTTCTTCGGGACGTATGGGCTACACCTTC.

The chain joins TRBV5-1 to TRBJ2-2; 8 bases align to TRBD2. The germline V gene encodes CDR1 SGHRS and CDR2 YFSETQ. After removal of 4 bases from V and 0 bases from J, the junction contained 14 bases not matched to a gene. The CDR3 runs 19 residues. CDR3 sequence (DNA): TGCGCCAGCAGCAGGTCCTACCGGGGGGGAAACGCGAACACCGGGGAGCTGTTTTTT. Its translation is CASSRSYRGGNANTGELFF.

This rearrangement joins TRBV27 to TRBJ2-7; possibly TRBD1 for D (6 bases). Germline V CDR1 and CDR2: MNHEY, SMNVEV (reference sequence). V was clipped by 7 bases and J by 3 bases, with 13 bases between them. The CDR3 has 13 residues. CDR3: CASKDRGLYEQYF. The CDR3 DNA is TGTGCCAGCAAGGACAGAGGACTCTACGAGCAGTACTTC.

The sample holds a few counts of this clone. In nucleotides, the CDR3 is TGTGCCAGCAGCCAAGAAAGGGGAATATACGAGCAGTACTTC. Translated: CASSQERGIYEQYF. V and J are TRBV4-2 and TRBJ2-7, with D perhaps matching TRBD1 (5 bases). CDR1 is LGHNA, CDR2 YNFKEQ, per germline. The CDR3 is 14 amino acids. V lost 0 bases and J 4 bases, leaving 10 bases between the germline ends.

The chain joins TRBV13 to TRBJ2-7; D remains ambiguous. Germline V gene data show CDR1 as PRHDT and CDR2 as FYEKMQ (reference sequence). CDR3 length: 15 residues. Trimming pared 3 bases from V and 0 bases from J, leaving 12 bases between. The CDR3 protein is CASSFHPASSYEQYF. CDR3 nucleotide sequence: TGTGCCAGCAGCTTTCACCCAGCAAGCTCCTACGAGCAGTACTTC. Full variable domain (rest looked up from reference TRBV13 and TRBJ2-7): AAGVIQSPRHLIKEKRETATLKCYPIPRHDTVYWYQQGPGQDPQFLISFYEKMQSDKGSIPDRFSAQQFSDYHSELNMSSLELGDSALYFCASSFHPASSYEQYFGPGTRLTVT.

The V call is TRBV7-3, the J call TRBJ1-6, with TRBD1 identical over 7 bases. Trimming at V came to 2 bases and at J to 6 bases, leaving 7 bases not matched to a gene. The CDR3 sequence is 16 residues long. CDR1 and CDR2 from the germline V gene are SGHTA and FQGTGA. The CDR3 sequence: CASSLLWDSVNSPLHF. The CDR3 DNA follows: TGTGCCAGCAGCTTATTATGGGACAGTGTTAATTCACCCCTCCACTTT.

A note on this clone: The identical CDR3 is also encoded by other nucleotide sequences in the sample. The CDR3 is CASSYSLNTEAFF. CDR3 in DNA: TGTGCCAGCAGTTACTCGCTGAACACTGAAGCTTTCTTT. The chain links TRBV6-5 to TRBJ1-1; D is undetermined. The CDR3 is 13 amino acids. V lost 0 bases and J lost 0, with 2 bases in between. Germline-derived CDR1 and CDR2 are MNHEY and SVGAGI.

The V gene is TRBV19, the J gene TRBJ1-5; no firm D call. From germline, CDR1 is LNHDA and CDR2 SQIVND (reference sequence). The CDR3 consists of 14 residues. V lost 6 bases and J lost 1, with 10 bases in between. The CDR3 DNA sequence: TGTGCCAGTAGGCTGACACTAAGCAATCAGCCCCAGCATTTT. Translation: CASRLTLSNQPQHF.

This chain uses TRBV7-8 with TRBJ2-7, with 7 bases matching TRBD1. Trimming cost V 3 bases and J 2 bases; bases outside gene matches: 4. The germline CDR1 and CDR2 sequences are SGHVS and FQNEAQ. The CDR3 covers 14 residues. CDR3 in DNA: TGTGCCAGCAGCTTGGACAGGCCACCCTACGAGCAGTACTTC. Its protein is CASSLDRPPYEQYF.

This clone was seen once. This chain links TRBV6-7 with TRBJ1-6, with 10 bases lining up with TRBD1. TRBV6-7 is noted as an ORF with a role that remains uncertain. The V segment lost 7 bases and the J segment 8 bases; nucleotides outside the gene matches: 11. CDR3 length: 16 residues. The chain's CDR3 is CASTLAGTGEDSPLHF. CDR3 sequence (DNA): TGTGCCAGCACTCTGGCCGGGACAGGGGAGGATTCACCCCTCCACTTT.

This sequence joins TRBV7-3 and TRBJ2-2; D gene ambiguous. The CDR3 has 15 amino acids. V was pared by 0 bases and J by 5 bases, with 10 bases between. Germline V gene lookup returns CDR1 SGHTA and CDR2 FQGTGA. The CDR3 spells CASSLTEVGTGELFF. The DNA of the CDR3 is TGTGCCAGCAGCTTAACAGAGGTCGGGACCGGGGAGCTGTTTTTT.

This clone appeared a few times. This chain joins TRBV25-1 and TRBJ1-5; D is perhaps TRBD1 (5 bases). V was pared by 3 bases and J by 4 bases, with 7 bases between. This CDR3 comprises 13 residues. Germline V gives CDR1 MGHDK, CDR2 SYGVNS. The CDR3 spells CASSEAGNQPQHF. CDR3 bases: TGTGCCAGCAGTGAGGCAGGGAATCAGCCCCAGCATTTT.

The chain couples TRBV7-3 to TRBJ1-2, with a possible D match to TRBD1 (5 bases). Germline CDR1 and CDR2: SGHTA and FQGTGA. This CDR3 contains 13 residues. Trimming shortened V by 3 bases and J by 3 bases, and 8 bases separated the two germline ends. The CDR3 DNA reads as TGTGCCAGCAGCTTGCAGGGCGACTATGGCTACACCTTC. This translates into CASSLQGDYGYTF.

The chain is built from TRBV6-6 and TRBJ1-3, with 7 bases lining up with TRBD1. The CDR3 spans 15 residues. The junction had 8 bases not matched to a gene; V was cut back by 7 bases and J by 2 bases. The germline V gene encodes CDR1 MNHNY and CDR2 SVGAGI (reference sequence). In DNA form, the CDR3 reads TGTGCCAGCAAAGCAGGGGGTCCCCCTGGAAACACCATATATTTT. Encoded protein: CASKAGGPPGNTIYF.

In this sample, this clone turned up a few times. This chain links TRBV28 with TRBJ2-5, with D possibly called TRBD1 or TRBD2 (5 bases each). V was shortened by 4 bases and J by 2 bases, with 14 bases between the two germline ends. This CDR3 comprises 15 residues. Germline CDR1 and CDR2: MDHEN and SYDVKM. CDR3 region: CASSWDGTPQETQYF. In DNA form, the CDR3 reads TGTGCCAGCAGTTGGGACGGAACCCCTCAAGAGACCCAGTACTTC.

The chain uses TRBV11-2 and TRBJ2-5; no firm D call. Trimming took 5 bases from V and 4 from J, leaving 14 bases between them. The germline V gene encodes CDR1 SGHAT and CDR2 FQNNGV. CDR3 length equals 14 residues. The CDR3 loop reads CASSPLKALETQYF. The CDR3 bases are TGTGCCAGCAGCCCTCTCAAGGCTTTAGAGACCCAGTACTTC.